The rows below give T cell receptor beta chains drawn from one sample of a study of T cell changes during pregnancy in multiple sclerosis. Assay used: immunoSEQ multiplex PCR; TCRdb lists only in-frame clones, some missing. The repertoire holds roughly 110,000 clones, with around 90% as singletons. The sequencing here drew on peripheral blood, taken after pregnancy. Every receptor here comes from a female donor with multiple sclerosis, enrolled in a pregnancy study. CDR3s include the opening cysteine and the closing phenylalanine or tryptophan. D genes are given only for firm matches. Clone sizes are given selectively: once, few, many, or a class where the clone is expanded.

>TRBV9|14|NA|TRBJ2-7|NA
TGTGCCAGCAGCAAGGGGGGGGTTTCCTACGAGCAGTACTTC
CASSKGGVSYEQYF
>TRBV5-1|15|TRBD1|TRBJ2-1|NA
TGCGCCAGCAGCTTGCCGGGACAGAGCTACAATGAGCAGTTCTTC
CASSLPGQSYNEQFF
>TRBV28|14|NA|TRBJ2-1|NA
TGTGCCAGCAGTTTAGCCAGGGTGGTCCATGAGCAGTTCTTC
CASSLARVVHEQFF
>TRBV7-6|13|NA|TRBJ2-1|NA
TGTGCCAGCAGCTTAGAGCCTCCCCATGAGCAGTTCTTC
CASSLEPPHEQFF
>TRBV25-1|15|NA|TRBJ2-7|NA
TGTGCCAGCAGTGAATTGGGCCCCGTCACCTACGAGCAGTACTTC
CASSELGPVTYEQYF
>TRBV6-4|13|NA|TRBJ2-2|NA
TGTGCCAGTGTAACCCTACGCGCCGGGGAGCTGTTTTTT
CASVTLRAGELFF
>TRBV6-5|16|TRBD1|TRBJ2-6|NA
TGTGCCAGCAGTTACAAGGGGGCGGCAGGGGCCAACGTCCTGACTTTC
CASSYKGAAGANVLTF
>TRBV21-1|18|NA|TRBJ2-5|NA
TGTGCCAGCAGCAAAAAGGGGATAGAGACAGTCCCCCAAGAGACCCAGTACTTC
CASSKKGIETVPQETQYF
>TRBV19|14|TRBD2|TRBJ2-3|NA
TGTGCCAGTAGTCTTGGACTAGTGGGTGATACGCAGTATTTT
CASSLGLVGDTQYF
>TRBV18|15|TRBD1|TRBJ1-6|few
TGTGCCAGCTCACCCGGGACAGTTTATAATTCACCCCTCCACTTT
CASSPGTVYNSPLHF
>TRBV5-1|15|TRBD1|TRBJ2-5|NA
TGCGCCAGCAGCGCAAGGACAGGGGGGAGAGAGACCCAGTACTTC
CASSARTGGRETQYF
>TRBV15|17|TRBD1|TRBJ1-3|NA
TGTGCCACCAGCAGAGATAGAGGAGGGGGCGCTGGAAACACCATATATTTT
CATSRDRGGGAGNTIYF
>TRBV19|13|NA|TRBJ2-2|NA
TGTGCCTCCGGGGGGCGCGGCACCGGGGAGCTGTTTTTT
CASGGRGTGELFF
>TRBV5-1|14|NA|TRBJ2-1|NA
TGCGCCAGCAGCCGAGGTTCCCCGGTGGGTGAGCAGTTCTTC
CASSRGSPVGEQFF
>TRBV6-5|13|NA|TRBJ2-7|NA
TGTGCCAGCAGCCCGACAGATATTTACGAGCAGTACTTC
CASSPTDIYEQYF
>TRBV5-1|15|NA|TRBJ2-3|NA
TGCGCCAGCAGCTTGAACACAGGTAGCACAGATACGCAGTATTTT
CASSLNTGSTDTQYF
>TRBV10-3|17|NA|TRBJ2-4|NA
TGTGCCATCAGTGATCCGGTTTTTACGGTAGCCAAAAACATTCAGTACTTC
CAISDPVFTVAKNIQYF
>TRBV18|14|NA|TRBJ2-2|NA
TGTGCCAGCTCACCTCTTCCTAGAACCGGGGAGCTGTTTTTT
CASSPLPRTGELFF
>TRBV2|14|TRBD1|TRBJ2-1|NA
TGTGCCAGCAGTGACAGGGGGCTGAACAATGAGCAGTTCTTC
CASSDRGLNNEQFF
>TRBV11-2|14|NA|TRBJ1-3|NA
TGTGCCAGCAGCCTGCGGGGGACTGGAAACACCATATATTTT
CASSLRGTGNTIYF
>TRBV9|15|TRBD1|TRBJ1-1|NA
TGTGCCAGCAGCGGCGCGGACAGGGGGCGAACTGAAGCTTTCTTT
CASSGADRGRTEAFF
>TRBV30|14|NA|TRBJ1-5|NA
TGTGCCTGGAGTACGATGACGGGAGATCAGCCCCAGCATTTT
CAWSTMTGDQPQHF
>TRBV2|13|NA|TRBJ1-2|NA
TGTGCCAGCAGTTTCCAAACAGGGAATGGCTACACCTTC
CASSFQTGNGYTF
>TRBV30|16|NA|TRBJ1-3|NA
TGTGCCTGGAGAGCGGGGACCGTACCGTCCGGAAACACCATATATTTT
CAWRAGTVPSGNTIYF
>TRBV4-1|17|TRBD2|TRBJ2-3|NA
TGCGCCAGCAGCCAAGGGTACTTGCGGGGGGGCCGGAATACGCAGTATTTT
CASSQGYLRGGRNTQYF
>TRBV2|12|TRBD1|TRBJ1-1|few
TGTGCCAGCGGACAGGGGGGGACTGAAGCTTTCTTT
CASGQGGTEAFF
>TRBV19|18|NA|TRBJ2-2|NA
TGTGCCAGTAGCCATTGGGGGCGGAGAGTCGCGAACACCGGGGAGCTGTTTTTT
CASSHWGRRVANTGELFF
>TRBV4-2|15|NA|TRBJ2-2|NA
TGTGCCAGCAGCCAAGAGGGCGGAGGGGCCGGGGAGCTGTTTTTT
CASSQEGGGAGELFF
>TRBV18|13|NA|TRBJ1-1|few
TGTGCCAGCTCACCGGCCACAGTCACTGAAGCTTTCTTT
CASSPATVTEAFF
>TRBV7-9|14|TRBD1|TRBJ2-7|NA
TGTGCCAGCAGCTTCCTTCGACAGGGAGACGAGCAGTACTTC
CASSFLRQGDEQYF
>TRBV6-6|14|TRBD1|TRBJ2-3|NA
TGTGCCAGCAGCTACAGGGGGTTCACAGATACGCAGTATTTT
CASSYRGFTDTQYF
>TRBV15|15|NA|TRBJ1-2|NA
TGTGCCACCAGCAGGGGGGGGAGCGGGTCCTATGGCTACACCTTC
CATSRGGSGSYGYTF
>TRBV5-4|15|TRBD2|TRBJ2-1|once
TGTGCCAGCAGCTTAAAGCGGGAGGTCTACAATGAGCAGTTCTTC
CASSLKREVYNEQFF
>TRBV6-1|13|NA|TRBJ2-3|NA
TGTGCCAGCAGCTTCGTAAGCGACTATACGCAGTATTTT
CASSFVSDYTQYF
>TRBV28|14|TRBD1|TRBJ2-3|NA
TGTGCCAGCAGTTTACTACAGGGGACAGATACGCAGTATTTT
CASSLLQGTDTQYF
>TRBV28|15|NA|TRBJ1-1|NA
TGTGCCAGCAGTCCAGCCGCGGGGGGCACCACTGAAGCTTTCTTT
CASSPAAGGTTEAFF
>TRBV7-3|14|TRBD1|TRBJ1-1|few
TGTGCCAGCAGCTCCGGGACAGGGGGAACTGAAGCTTTCTTT
CASSSGTGGTEAFF
>TRBV6-1|13|NA|TRBJ1-1|once
TGTGCCAGCAGTGAGGCGGGAAAGGCGGAAGCTTTCTTT
CASSEAGKAEAFF
>TRBV5-4|14|TRBD1|TRBJ2-5|once
TGTGCCAGCAGCCTACAGGGGCTTTGGGAGACCCAGTACTTC
CASSLQGLWETQYF
>TRBV6-5|15|NA|TRBJ1-5|NA
TGTGCCAGCAGTATGGACAGAGGGCCCGATCAGCCCCAGCATTTT
CASSMDRGPDQPQHF
>TRBV28|16|NA|TRBJ1-5|NA
TGTGCCAGCACCAAGAGCGGGCAGTATAGCAATCAGCCCCAGCATTTT
CASTKSGQYSNQPQHF